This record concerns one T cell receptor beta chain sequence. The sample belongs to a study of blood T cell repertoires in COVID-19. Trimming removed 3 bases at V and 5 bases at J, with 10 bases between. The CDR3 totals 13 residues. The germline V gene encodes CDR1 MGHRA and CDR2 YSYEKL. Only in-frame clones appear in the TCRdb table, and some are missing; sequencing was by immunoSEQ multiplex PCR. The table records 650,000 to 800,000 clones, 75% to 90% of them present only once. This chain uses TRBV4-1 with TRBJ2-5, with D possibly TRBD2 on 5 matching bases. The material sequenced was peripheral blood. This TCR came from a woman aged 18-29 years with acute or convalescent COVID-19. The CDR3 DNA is TGCGCCAGCAGCCAGGTAATAGCGGAGACCCAGTACTTC. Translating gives CASSQVIAETQYF.